This T cell receptor (beta chain) stems from a study of response to subunit inactivated influenza vaccine. Germline CDR1 reads LGHNA; CDR2 reads YNFKEQ. The CDR3 contains 14 residues. Germline trimming cut 0 bases from V and 5 bases from J; bases unmatched to any gene: 2. TCRdb reanalysed the RT-PCR reads using MiXCR and keeps one entry per CDR3 protein. The data contain roughly 550,000 distinct CDR3 sequences, around a quarter of them singletons. The data also belong to a second study, concerning T cells expressing NK-cell markers. That work states: TCR beta cDNA was generated via 5'RACE template switching incorporating UMIs. Among the eight sequenced donors, seven tested HCMV-seropositive and one tested seronegative.

This chain connects TRBV4-2 to TRBJ2-3; 7 nucleotides agree with TRBD1. This TCR came from a man aged 50-59 years who received an inactivated influenza vaccine. The source was CD4+ T cells sorted from PBMCs, collected about 12 days after vaccination. DNA for the CDR3: TGTGCCAGCAGCCAAGAACAGGGGATAGATACGCAGTATTTT. It translates to CASSQEQGIDTQYF.